One sample yielded the 5 T cell receptor beta chains listed below, sequenced in a study of metastatic and nonmetastatic thyroid tumors. Among the patients, none had received any treatment before thyroid surgery. TCRdb re-processed the PCR reads through MiXCR. The repertoire holds approximately 50,000 clones, with 20% to 25% as singletons. Material: blood. The receptors were gathered from a female donor with papillary thyroid cancer or a benign thyroid nodule (not recorded which). Some clones in this sample may be carry-over from other donors' samples.

In its sample, this clone was seen once. The J gene is TRBJ2-7, the V gene TRBV30, with TRBD2 matching over 8 bases. Trimming cost V 2 bases and J 6 bases; bases outside gene matches: 9. Germline values: CDR1 GTSNPN, CDR2 SVGIG (reference sequence). This CDR3 spans 14 amino acids. The CDR3 DNA reads as TGTGCCTGGAGTCCACCTGGACTAGCTGTCGAGCAGTACTTC. Translation gives CAWSPPGLAVEQYF. Full variable domain (remainder filled in from reference TRBV30 and TRBJ2-7): SQTIHQWPATLVQPVGSPLSLECTVEGTSNPNLYWYRQAAGRGLQLLFYSVGIGQISSEVPQNLSASRPQDRQFILSSKKLLLSDSGFYLCAWSPPGLAVEQYFGPGTRLTVT.

Points on this clone: This may stem from a read error, because a much larger clone lies one nucleotide away. The V call is TRBV12-3 or TRBV12-4, the J call TRBJ1-5; 10 positions match TRBD1. The junction had 3 bases not matched to a gene; V was cut back by 5 bases and J by 2 bases. This CDR3 is built from 15 residues. CDR3 amino acids: CASSKTGGCNQPQHF. CDR3 coding DNA: TGTGCCAGCAGTAAGACAGGGGGCTGCAATCAGCCCCAGCATTTT.

This clone was counted ten times or more. The V call is TRBV7-2, the J call TRBJ2-1; D tentatively fits TRBD1 or TRBD2 (5 bases each). This CDR3 spans 13 amino acids. The V and J ends lost 4 bases and 9 bases respectively, with 13 bases between them. CDR1 is SGHTA and CDR2 is FQGNSA in the germline V gene. The CDR3 loop is CASSSWDGREQFF. The DNA of the CDR3 is TGTGCCAGCAGCTCATGGGACGGCCGTGAGCAGTTCTTC.

In its sample, this clone was seen many times. The genes are TRBV19 and TRBJ2-5; no reliable D call. The V end lost 1 base, the J end lost 2 bases, and 8 bases lay between the germline ends. In germline, CDR1 is LNHDA, CDR2 SQIVND (reference sequence). The CDR3 is 14 residues long. CDR3 sequence: CASSIGAWQETQYF. The CDR3 bases are TGTGCCAGTAGTATAGGGGCCTGGCAAGAGACCCAGTACTTC.

This clone has a handful of counts. Given a much more abundant clone one base away, this may be a read error. The chain employs TRBV11-2 and TRBJ2-1; D possibly corresponds to TRBD2 (7 bases). The V and J ends lost 5 bases and 12 bases respectively, with 17 bases between them. Germline CDR1 is SGHAT and CDR2 is FQNNGV. CDR3 length: 13 amino acids. CDR3 sequence: CASSPRGGAWQFF. As DNA, the CDR3 is TGTGCCAGCAGCCCCCGCGGGGGCGCGTGGCAGTTCTTC.